The T cell receptor (beta chain) under discussion was sequenced for a study of cytomegalovirus exposure and HLA in healthy donors. Trimming stripped 0 bases from V and 5 bases from J, with 9 bases between. CDR3 length equals 15 residues. Germline lookup yields CDR1 SGHRS and CDR2 YFSETQ. These donors were members of the approximately 110-subject validation cohort, a group separate from the approximately 700-subject first cohort. Study observations and caveats: Cytomegalovirus-associated TCR beta chains were listed, numbering 150 to 200.

Concerning this clone itself: As yet, its antigen is unknown.

The data were produced by immunoSEQ multiplex PCR, yet TCRdb's version contains in-frame clones alone and is incomplete. The repertoire includes 190,000 or so clones, about 80% of them detected once, and about 3% sits in the top ten. The chain uses TRBV5-1 and TRBJ1-6, with no clear D. The sample comprised PBMCs. The receptor comes from a woman younger than 30 in good health and CMV-seropositive. This CDR3 reads CASSLGSANNSPLHF. DNA for the CDR3: TGCGCCAGCAGCTTGGGGAGCGCCAATAATTCACCCCTCCACTTT.